This entry describes one TCR beta chain. Its antigen is undetermined. V lost 3 bases to trimming and J lost 4 bases; unmatched junction nucleotides: 5. The CDR3 length is 15 residues. Per germline, CDR1 KGHSH and CDR2 LQKENI. The sample originates from a study of OX40 agonist ivuxolimab in advanced cancers. About the research overall: Patients treated during dose escalation were battling hepatocellular carcinoma, melanoma, renal cell or head and neck cancer. A history of anti-PD-1, anti-PD-L1 or anti-CTLA-4 therapy was acceptable, and approximately 39% had some. Whole-study findings and limits: At 0.1 to 3.0 mg/kg and by week 6, clonal expansion occurred in CD4+ and CD8+ blood T cells. Expanded peripheral T-cell antigen specificity went undetermined.

Libraries were prepared by immunoSEQ multiplex PCR; TCRdb keeps only in-frame clonotypes and omits some of them. The table has some 83,000 clones, around nine tenths seen once. The sequencing used CD4+ or CD8+ T cells sorted from blood, collected in a trial of the OX40 agonist ivuxolimab. This rearrangement joins TRBV18 to TRBJ2-3; 9 bases agree with TRBD2. This receptor was identified in an adult with an advanced solid tumor such as melanoma, head and neck, liver or kidney cancer. DNA for the CDR3: TGTGCCAGCTCACCCCAGGGACTAGCATCAGATACGCAGTATTTT. This codes for CASSPQGLASDTQYF.